The text below deals with one T cell receptor (beta chain). What it binds is not known. The data were taken from a study of T cell responses to AZD1222 COVID-19 vaccine. Study in general: Second doses were pooled across both intervals (about 4 or about 12 weeks). Study findings and constraints: In all cases, repertoires were sampled only after the peak T cell response. Nearly half of spike-specific TCRs reportedly target unmutated variant regions. Donors in the cohort were predominantly white British and more often female, and clonal diversity was possibly underestimated.

Measured with immunoSEQ multiplex PCR; TCRdb has only the in-frame clones, and not every one. Seen here are under 35,000 clones, roughly nine tenths observed once, and the top ten hold about 48%. This CDR3 has 13 amino acids. CDR1 and CDR2 from the germline V gene are SGHDN and FVKESK. Trimming left V 1 base short and J 8 bases short, with 6 bases between. The TCR originated in an adult in good health. The input for sequencing was peripheral blood, taken on day 0 of AZD1222 vaccination. The rearrangement joins TRBV14 to TRBJ1-6; no definite D call. DNA of the CDR3: TGTGCCAGCAGCCAAGGAGGGTATTCACCCCTCCACTTT. It is translated as CASSQGGYSPLHF.